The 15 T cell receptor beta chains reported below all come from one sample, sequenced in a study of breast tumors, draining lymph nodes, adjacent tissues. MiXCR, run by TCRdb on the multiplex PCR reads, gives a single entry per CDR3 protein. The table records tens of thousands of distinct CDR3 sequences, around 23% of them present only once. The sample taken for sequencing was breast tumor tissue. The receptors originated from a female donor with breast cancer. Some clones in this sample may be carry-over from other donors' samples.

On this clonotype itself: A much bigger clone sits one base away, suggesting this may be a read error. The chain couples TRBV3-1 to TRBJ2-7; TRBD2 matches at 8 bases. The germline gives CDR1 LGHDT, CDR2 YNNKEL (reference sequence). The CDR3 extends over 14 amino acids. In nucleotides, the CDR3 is TGTGCCAGCAGCCCTATAGCGGGGCGCTACGAGCAGTGCTTC. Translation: CASSPIAGRYEQCF.

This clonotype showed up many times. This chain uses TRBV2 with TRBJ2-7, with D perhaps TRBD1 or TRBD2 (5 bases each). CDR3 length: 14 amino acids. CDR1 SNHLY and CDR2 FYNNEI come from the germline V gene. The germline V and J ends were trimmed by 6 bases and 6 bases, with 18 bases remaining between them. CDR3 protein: CASRGDRILIEQYF. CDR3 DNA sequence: TGTGCCAGCAGAGGGGACCGGATTTTGATCGAGCAGTACTTC.

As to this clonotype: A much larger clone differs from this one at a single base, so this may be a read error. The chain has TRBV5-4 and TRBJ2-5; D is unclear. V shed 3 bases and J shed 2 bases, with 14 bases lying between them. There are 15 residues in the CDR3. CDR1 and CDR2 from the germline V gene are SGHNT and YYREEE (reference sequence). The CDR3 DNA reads TGTGCCAGCAGCTCGGGCAGAGATGGGCAAGAGACCCAGTACTTC. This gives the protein CASSSGRDGQETQYF.

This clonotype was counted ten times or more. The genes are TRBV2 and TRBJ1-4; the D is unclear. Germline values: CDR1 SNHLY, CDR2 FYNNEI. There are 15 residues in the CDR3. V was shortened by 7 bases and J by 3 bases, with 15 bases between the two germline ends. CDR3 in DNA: TGTGCCAGCAATGGTCGGCGGGTTCCTAATGAAAAACTGTTTTTT. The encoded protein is CASNGRRVPNEKLFF.

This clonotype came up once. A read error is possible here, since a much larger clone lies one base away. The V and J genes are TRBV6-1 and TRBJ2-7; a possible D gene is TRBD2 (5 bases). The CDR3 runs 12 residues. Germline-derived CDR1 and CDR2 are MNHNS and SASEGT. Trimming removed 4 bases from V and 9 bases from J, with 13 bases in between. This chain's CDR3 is CASSGPGSRQYF. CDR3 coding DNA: TGTGCCAGCAGTGGACCGGGGAGCAGGCAGTACTTC.

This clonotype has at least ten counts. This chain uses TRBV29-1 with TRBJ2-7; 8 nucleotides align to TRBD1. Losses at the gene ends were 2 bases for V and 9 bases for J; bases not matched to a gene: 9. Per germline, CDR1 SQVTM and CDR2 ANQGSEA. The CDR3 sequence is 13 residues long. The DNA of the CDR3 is TGCAGCGTTGAATCCTCACCTCAGGGGGCGCAGTACTTC. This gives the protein CSVESSPQGAQYF.

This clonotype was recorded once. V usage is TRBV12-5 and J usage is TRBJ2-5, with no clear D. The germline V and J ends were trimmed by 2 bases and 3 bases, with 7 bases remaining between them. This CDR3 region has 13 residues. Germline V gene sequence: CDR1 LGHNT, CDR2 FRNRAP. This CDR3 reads CASGLFTKETQYF. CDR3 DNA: TGTGCTAGTGGTTTGTTTACCAAAGAGACCCAGTACTTC. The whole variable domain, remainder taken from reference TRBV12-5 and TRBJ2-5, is DARVTQTPRHKVTEMGQEVTMRCQPILGHNTVFWYRQTMMQGLELLAYFRNRAPLDDSGMPKDRFSAEMPDATLATLKIQPSEPRDSAVYFCASGLFTKETQYFGPGTRLLVL.

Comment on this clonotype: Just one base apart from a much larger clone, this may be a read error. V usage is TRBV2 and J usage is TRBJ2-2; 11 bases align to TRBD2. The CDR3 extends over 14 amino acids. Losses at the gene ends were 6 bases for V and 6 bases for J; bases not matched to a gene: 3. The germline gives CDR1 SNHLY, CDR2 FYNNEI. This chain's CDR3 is CASRSLAGAGELFF. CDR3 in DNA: TGTGCCAGCAGGTCACTAGCGGGGGCCGGGGAGCTGTTTTTT.

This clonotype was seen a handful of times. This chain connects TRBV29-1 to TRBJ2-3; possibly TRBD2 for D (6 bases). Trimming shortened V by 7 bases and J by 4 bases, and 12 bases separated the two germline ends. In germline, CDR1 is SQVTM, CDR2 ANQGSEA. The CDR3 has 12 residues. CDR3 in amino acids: CSASGGADTQYF. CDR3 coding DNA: TGCAGCGCCTCCGGGGGTGCAGATACGCAGTATTTT.

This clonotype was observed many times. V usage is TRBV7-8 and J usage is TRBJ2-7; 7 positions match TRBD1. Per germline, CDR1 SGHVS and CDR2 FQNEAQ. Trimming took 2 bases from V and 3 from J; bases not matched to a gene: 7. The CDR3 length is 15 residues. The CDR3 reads CASSLLGTVNYEQYF. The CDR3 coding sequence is TGTGCCAGCAGCTTATTAGGGACAGTAAACTACGAGCAGTACTTC.

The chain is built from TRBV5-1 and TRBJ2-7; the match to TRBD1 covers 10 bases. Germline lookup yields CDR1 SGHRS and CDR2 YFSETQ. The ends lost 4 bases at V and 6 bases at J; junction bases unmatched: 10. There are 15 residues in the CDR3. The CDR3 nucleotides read TGCGCCAGCAGCATCCGACAGGGGGCTGTCAGCGAGCAGTACTTC. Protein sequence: CASSIRQGAVSEQYF.

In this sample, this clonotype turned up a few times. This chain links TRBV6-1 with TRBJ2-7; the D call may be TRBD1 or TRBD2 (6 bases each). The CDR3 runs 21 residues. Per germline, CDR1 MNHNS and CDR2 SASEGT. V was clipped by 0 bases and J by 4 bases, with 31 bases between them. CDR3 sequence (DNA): TGTGCCAGCAGTGAAGCTAAGATACGGGGGCCCTTCTCAATTTCGTGGTACGAGCAGTACTTC. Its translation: CASSEAKIRGPFSISWYEQYF.

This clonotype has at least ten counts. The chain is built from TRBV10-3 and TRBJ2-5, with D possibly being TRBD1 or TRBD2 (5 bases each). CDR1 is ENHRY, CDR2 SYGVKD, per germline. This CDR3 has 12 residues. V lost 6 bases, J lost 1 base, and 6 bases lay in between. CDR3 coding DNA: TGTGCCATCAGGGGGACCCAAGAGACCCAGTACTTC. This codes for CAIRGTQETQYF.

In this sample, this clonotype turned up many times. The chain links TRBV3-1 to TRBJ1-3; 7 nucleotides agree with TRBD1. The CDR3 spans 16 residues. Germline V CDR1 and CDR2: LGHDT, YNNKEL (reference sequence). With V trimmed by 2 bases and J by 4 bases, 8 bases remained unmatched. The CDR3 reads CASSQPTTGRGNTIYF. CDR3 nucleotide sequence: TGTGCCAGCAGCCAACCAACGACAGGGCGCGGAAACACCATATATTTT.

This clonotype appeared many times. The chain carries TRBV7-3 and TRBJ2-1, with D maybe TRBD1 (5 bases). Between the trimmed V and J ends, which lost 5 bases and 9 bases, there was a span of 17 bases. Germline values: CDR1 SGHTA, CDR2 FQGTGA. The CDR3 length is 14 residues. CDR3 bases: TGTGCCAGCAGCCAAGGGGCATACCCTGGTGAGCAGTTCTTC. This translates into CASSQGAYPGEQFF.